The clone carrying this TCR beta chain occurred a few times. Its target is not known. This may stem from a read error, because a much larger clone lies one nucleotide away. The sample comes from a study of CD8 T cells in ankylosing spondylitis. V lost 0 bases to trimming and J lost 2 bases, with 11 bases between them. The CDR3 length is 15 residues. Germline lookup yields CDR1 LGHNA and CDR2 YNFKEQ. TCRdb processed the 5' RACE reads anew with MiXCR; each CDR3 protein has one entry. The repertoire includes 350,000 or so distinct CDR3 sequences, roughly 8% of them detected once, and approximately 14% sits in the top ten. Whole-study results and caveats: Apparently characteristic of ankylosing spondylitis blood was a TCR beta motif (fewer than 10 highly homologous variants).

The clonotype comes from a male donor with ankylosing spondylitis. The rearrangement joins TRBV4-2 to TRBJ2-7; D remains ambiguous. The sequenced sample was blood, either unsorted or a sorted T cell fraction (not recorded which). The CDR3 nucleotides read TGTGCCAGCAGCCAAGAACTATCGGGTACCTACGAGCAGTACTTC. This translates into CASSQELSGTYEQYF.